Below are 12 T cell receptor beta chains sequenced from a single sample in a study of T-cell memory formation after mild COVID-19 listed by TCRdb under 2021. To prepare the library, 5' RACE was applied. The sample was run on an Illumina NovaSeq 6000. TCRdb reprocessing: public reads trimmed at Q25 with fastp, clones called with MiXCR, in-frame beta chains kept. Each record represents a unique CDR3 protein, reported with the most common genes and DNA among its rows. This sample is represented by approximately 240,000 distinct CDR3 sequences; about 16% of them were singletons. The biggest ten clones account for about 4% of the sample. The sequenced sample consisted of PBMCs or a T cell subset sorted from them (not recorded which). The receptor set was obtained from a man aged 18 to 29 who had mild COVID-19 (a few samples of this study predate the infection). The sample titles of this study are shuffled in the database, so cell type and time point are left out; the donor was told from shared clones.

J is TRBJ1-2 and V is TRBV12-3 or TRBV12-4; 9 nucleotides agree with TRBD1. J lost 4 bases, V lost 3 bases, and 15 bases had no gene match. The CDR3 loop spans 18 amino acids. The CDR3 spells CASSLGGDRASVGYGYTF. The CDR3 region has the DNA TGTGCCAGCAGTTTGGGGGGGGACAGGGCGTCGGTGGGCTATGGCTACACCTTC.

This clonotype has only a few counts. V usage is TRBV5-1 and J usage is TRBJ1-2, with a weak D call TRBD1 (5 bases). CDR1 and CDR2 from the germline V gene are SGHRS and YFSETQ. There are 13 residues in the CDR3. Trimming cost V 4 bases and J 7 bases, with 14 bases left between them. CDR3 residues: CASSGGAGLGYTF. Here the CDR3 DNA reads TGCGCCAGCAGCGGAGGGGCGGGTCTTGGCTACACCTTC.

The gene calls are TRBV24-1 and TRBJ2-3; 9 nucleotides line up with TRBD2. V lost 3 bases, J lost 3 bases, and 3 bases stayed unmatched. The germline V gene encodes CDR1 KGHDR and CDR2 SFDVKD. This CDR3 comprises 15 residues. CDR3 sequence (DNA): TGTGCCACCAGTGATCCGGGACTAGCAACAGATACGCAGTATTTT. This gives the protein CATSDPGLATDTQYF.

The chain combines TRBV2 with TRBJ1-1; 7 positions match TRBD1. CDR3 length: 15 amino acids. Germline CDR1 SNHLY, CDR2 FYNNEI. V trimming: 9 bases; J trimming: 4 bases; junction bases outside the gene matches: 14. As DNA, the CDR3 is TGTGCCAGTTGGGAGGGGGCCCCCGGTGTCACTGAAGCTTTCTTT. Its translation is CASWEGAPGVTEAFF. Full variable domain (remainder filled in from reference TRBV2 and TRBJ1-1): EPEVTQTPSHQVTQMGQEVILRCVPISNHLYFYWYRQILGQKVEFLVSFYNNEISEKSEIFDDQFSVERPDGSNFTLKIRSTKLEDSAMYFCASWEGAPGVTEAFFGQGTRLTVV.

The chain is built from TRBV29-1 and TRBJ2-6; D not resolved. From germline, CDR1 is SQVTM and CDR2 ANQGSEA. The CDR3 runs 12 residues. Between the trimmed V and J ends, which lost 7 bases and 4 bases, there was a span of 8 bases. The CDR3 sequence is CSAKAGANVLTF. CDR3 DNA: TGCAGCGCCAAAGCCGGGGCCAACGTCCTGACTTTC.

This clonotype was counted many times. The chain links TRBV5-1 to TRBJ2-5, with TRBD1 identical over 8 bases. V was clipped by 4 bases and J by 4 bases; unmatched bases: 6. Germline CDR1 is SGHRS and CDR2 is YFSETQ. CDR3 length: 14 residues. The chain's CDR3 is CASSKGQGLETQYF. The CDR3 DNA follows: TGCGCCAGCAGCAAAGGACAGGGCTTAGAGACCCAGTACTTC.

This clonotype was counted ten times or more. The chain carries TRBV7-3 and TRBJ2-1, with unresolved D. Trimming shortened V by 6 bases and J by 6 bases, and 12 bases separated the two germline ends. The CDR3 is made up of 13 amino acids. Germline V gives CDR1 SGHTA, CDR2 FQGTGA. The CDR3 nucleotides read TGTGCCAGCAGTCTACCGGGCCTCAATGAGCAGTTCTTC. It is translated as CASSLPGLNEQFF.

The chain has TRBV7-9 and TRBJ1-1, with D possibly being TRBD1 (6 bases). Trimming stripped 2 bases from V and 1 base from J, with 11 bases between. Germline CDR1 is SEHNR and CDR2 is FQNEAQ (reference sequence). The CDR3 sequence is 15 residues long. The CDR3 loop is CASSLMGTTNTEAFF. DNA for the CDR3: TGTGCCAGCAGCTTAATGGGGACAACGAACACTGAAGCTTTCTTT.

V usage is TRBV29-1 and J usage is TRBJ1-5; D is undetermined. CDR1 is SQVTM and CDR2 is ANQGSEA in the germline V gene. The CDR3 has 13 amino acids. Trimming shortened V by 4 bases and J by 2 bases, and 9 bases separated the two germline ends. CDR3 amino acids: CSVGNDGNQPQHF. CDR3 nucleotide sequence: TGCAGCGTTGGTAATGATGGCAATCAGCCCCAGCATTTT.

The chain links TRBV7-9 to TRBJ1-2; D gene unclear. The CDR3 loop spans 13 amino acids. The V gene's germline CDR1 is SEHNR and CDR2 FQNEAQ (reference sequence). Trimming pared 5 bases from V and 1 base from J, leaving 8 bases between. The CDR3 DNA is TGTGCCAGCAGCGGAACAGTTAACTATGGCTACACCTTC. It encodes CASSGTVNYGYTF. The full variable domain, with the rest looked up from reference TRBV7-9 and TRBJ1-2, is DTGVSQNPRHKITKRGQNVTFRCDPISEHNRLYWYRQTLGQGPEFLTYFQNEAQLEKSRLLSDRFSAERPKGSFSTLEIQRTEQGDSAMYLCASSGTVNYGYTFGSGTRLTVV.

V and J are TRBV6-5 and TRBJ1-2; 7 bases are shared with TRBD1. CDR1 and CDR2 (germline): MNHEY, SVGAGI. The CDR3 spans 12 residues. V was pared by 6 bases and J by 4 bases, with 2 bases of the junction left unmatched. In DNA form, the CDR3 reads TGTGCCAGCAGGGACAGGCCCTATGGCTACACCTTC. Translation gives CASRDRPYGYTF.

The DNA of the CDR3 is TGTGCCATCAGCCAGCAGGACGGTGAAGCTTTCTTT. It encodes CAISQQDGEAFF. The chain uses TRBV10-3 and TRBJ1-1; D uncertain. Between the trimmed V and J ends, which lost 6 bases and 7 bases, there was a span of 12 bases. The CDR3 extends over 12 amino acids. From germline, CDR1 is ENHRY and CDR2 SYGVKD.